This TCR beta chain was captured by sequencing in a study of T cells in Graves' hyperthyroidism and ophthalmopathy. Notes on the study in general: Classification by a 13 V-J model distinguished ophthalmopathy from stable hyperthyroidism.

On this clonotype: The antigen is undetermined.

This CDR3 has 14 amino acids. J gave up 10 bases and V 6 bases, and 16 bases lay outside the gene matches. Germline CDR1 is DFQATT and CDR2 is SNEGSKA (reference sequence). Lactation, pregnancy, other autoimmune disease or uncontrolled infection led to exclusion of patients. Researchers amplified the TCR beta CDR3 regions from RNA transcripts. With the HTBI primer set, the TCR CDR3 went through a first round of RT-PCR. TCRdb used MiXCR to reprocess the multiplex PCR reads, holding one entry per CDR3 protein. Of about 160,000 distinct CDR3 sequences listed, roughly 9.4% are singletons. The sequenced sample consisted of blood. The chain combines TRBV20-1 with TRBJ2-3, with 7 bases that match TRBD1. The receptor comes from a woman aged 18 to 35 with Graves' hyperthyroidism that later progressed to Graves' ophthalmopathy. The CDR3 loop reads CSAARDSEIRAQYF. For the CDR3, the DNA is TGCAGTGCCGCCCGGGACAGCGAAATTCGAGCGCAGTATTTT.